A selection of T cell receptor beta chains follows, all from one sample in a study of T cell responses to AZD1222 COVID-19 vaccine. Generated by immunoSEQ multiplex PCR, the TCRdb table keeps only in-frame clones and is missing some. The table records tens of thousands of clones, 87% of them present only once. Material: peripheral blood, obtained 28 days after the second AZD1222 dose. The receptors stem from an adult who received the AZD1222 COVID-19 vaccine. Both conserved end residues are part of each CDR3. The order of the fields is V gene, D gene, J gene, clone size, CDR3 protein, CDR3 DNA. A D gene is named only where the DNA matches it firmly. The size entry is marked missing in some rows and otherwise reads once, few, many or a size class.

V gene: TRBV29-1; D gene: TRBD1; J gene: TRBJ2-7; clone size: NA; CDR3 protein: CSVELDTGGEQYF; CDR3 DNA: TGCAGCGTTGAACTGGATACAGGGGGAGAGCAGTACTTC
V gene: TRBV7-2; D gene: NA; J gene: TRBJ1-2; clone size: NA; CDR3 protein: CASSLTRAAGYGYTF; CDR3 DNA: TGTGCCAGCAGCTTAACGAGGGCTGCCGGCTATGGCTACACCTTC
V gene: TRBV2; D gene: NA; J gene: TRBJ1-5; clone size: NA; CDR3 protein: CASHRDSNQPQHF; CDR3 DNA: TGTGCCTCTCACAGGGATAGCAATCAGCCCCAGCATTTT
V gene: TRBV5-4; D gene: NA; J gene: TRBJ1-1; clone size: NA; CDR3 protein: CASSFDTGTRGTEAFF; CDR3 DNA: TGTGCCAGCAGCTTCGATACCGGGACGAGGGGCACTGAAGCTTTCTTT
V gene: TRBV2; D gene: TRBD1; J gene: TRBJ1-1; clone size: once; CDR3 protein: CASRVGQAREAFF; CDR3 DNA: TGTGCCAGCAGGGTCGGACAGGCCAGGGAAGCTTTCTTT
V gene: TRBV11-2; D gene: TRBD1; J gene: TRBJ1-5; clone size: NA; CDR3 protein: CASSSSTGAPLPQHF; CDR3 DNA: TGTGCCAGCAGCTCCTCTACAGGGGCACCGTTGCCCCAGCATTTT
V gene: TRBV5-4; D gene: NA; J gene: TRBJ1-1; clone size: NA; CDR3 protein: CASSFWGFTEAFF; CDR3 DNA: TGTGCCAGCAGCTTTTGGGGGTTTACTGAAGCTTTCTTT
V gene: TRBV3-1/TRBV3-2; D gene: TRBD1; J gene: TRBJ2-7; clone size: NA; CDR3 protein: CASSLKQTGTEQYF; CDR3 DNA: TGTGCCAGCAGTCTAAAACAGACAGGGACCGAGCAGTACTTC
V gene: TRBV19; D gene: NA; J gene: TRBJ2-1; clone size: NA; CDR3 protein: CASSSRSGHDNEQFF; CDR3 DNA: TGTGCCAGTAGTTCCCGTTCGGGTCATGACAATGAGCAGTTCTTC
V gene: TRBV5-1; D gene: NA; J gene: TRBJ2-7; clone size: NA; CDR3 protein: CASRTNPSSYEQYF; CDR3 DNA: TGCGCCAGCAGGACGAACCCGAGCTCCTACGAGCAGTACTTC
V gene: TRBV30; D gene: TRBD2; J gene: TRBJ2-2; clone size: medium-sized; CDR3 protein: CAWSTSGTGELFF; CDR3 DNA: TGTGCCTGGAGTACTAGCGGCACCGGGGAGCTGTTTTTT
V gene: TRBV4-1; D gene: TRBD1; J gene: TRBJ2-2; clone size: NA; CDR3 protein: CASSQEFKDRGRRTGELFF; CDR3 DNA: TGCGCCAGCAGCCAAGAATTTAAAGACAGGGGGCGAAGAACCGGGGAGCTGTTTTTT
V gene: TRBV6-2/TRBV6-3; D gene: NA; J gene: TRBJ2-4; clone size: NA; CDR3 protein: CASSSVAKNIQYF; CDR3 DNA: TGTGCCAGCAGTAGCGTAGCCAAAAACATTCAGTACTTC
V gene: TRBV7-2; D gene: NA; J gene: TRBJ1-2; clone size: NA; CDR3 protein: CASSLGREDPNTF; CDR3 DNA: TGTGCCAGCAGCTTAGGCAGGGAGGACCCCAACACCTTC
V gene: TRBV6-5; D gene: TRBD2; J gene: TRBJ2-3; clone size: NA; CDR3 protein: CASRRLASGRDTQYF; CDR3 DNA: TGTGCCAGCAGGCGACTAGCTTCGGGCAGGGATACGCAGTATTTT
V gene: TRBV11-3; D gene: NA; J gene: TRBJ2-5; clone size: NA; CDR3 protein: CASSLRGEETQYF; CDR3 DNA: TGTGCCAGCAGCTTAAGAGGGGAAGAGACCCAGTACTTC
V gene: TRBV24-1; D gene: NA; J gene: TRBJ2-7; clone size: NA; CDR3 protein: CATSGGHFYEQYF; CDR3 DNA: TGTGCCACCAGTGGCGGACATTTCTACGAGCAGTACTTC
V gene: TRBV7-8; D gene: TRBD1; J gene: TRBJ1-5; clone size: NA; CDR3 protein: CASSLGDSYQPQHF; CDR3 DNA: TGTGCCAGCAGCTTAGGGGACAGTTATCAGCCCCAGCATTTT
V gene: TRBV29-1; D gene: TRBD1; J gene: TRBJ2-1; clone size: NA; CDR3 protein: CSVEPGGHEQFF; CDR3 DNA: TGCAGCGTTGAACCAGGGGGCCATGAGCAGTTCTTC
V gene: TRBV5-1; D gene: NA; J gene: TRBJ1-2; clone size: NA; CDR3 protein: CASTFDTDGYTF; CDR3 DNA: TGCGCCAGCACTTTTGATACGGACGGCTACACCTTC
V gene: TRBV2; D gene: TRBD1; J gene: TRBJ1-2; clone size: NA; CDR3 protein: CASSEAGTGINYGYTF; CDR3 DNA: TGTGCCAGCAGTGAAGCTGGGACAGGTATTAACTATGGCTACACCTTC
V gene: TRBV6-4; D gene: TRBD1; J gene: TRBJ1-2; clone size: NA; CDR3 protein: CASSKDRGDGYTF; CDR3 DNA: TGTGCCAGCAGTAAGGACAGGGGAGACGGCTACACCTTC
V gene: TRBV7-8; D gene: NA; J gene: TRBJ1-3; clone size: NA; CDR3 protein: CASSLPPTGSSGNTIYF; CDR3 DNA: TGTGCCAGCAGCCTACCCCCCACAGGAAGCTCTGGAAACACCATATATTTT
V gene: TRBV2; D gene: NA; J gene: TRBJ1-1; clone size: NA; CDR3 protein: CASTMDMNTEAFF; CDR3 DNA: TGTGCCAGCACTATGGACATGAACACTGAAGCTTTCTTT
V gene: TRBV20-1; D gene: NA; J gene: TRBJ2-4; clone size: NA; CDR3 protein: CSTAGANIQYF; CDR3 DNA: TGCAGTACTGCGGGGGCAAACATTCAGTACTTC
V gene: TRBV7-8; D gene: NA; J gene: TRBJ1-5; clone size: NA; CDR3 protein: CASSLGADNQPQHF; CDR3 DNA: TGTGCCAGCAGCTTAGGGGCAGATAATCAGCCCCAGCATTTT